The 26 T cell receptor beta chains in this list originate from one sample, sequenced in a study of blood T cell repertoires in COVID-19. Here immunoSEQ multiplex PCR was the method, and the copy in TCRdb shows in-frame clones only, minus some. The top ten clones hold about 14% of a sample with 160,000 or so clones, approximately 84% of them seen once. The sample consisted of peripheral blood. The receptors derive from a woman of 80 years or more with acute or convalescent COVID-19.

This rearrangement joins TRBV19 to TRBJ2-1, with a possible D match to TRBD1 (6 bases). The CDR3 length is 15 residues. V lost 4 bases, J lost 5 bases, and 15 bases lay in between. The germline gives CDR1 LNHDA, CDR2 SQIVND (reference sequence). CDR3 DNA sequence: TGTGCCAGTAGTACCACAGGGTCAAGGGACAATGAGCAGTTCTTC. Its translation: CASSTTGSRDNEQFF.

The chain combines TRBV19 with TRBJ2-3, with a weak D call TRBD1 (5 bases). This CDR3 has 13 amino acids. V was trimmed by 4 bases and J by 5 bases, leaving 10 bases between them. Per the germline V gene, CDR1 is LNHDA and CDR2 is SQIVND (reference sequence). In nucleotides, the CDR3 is TGTGCCAGTAGTACAGGGTGGGGAGATACGCAGTATTTT. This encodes CASSTGWGDTQYF.

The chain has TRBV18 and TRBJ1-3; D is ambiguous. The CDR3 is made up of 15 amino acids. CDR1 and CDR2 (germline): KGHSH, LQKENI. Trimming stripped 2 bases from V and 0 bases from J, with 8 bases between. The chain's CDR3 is CASSPGLYSGNTIYF. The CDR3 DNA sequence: TGTGCCAGCTCACCAGGGCTTTACTCTGGAAACACCATATATTTT.

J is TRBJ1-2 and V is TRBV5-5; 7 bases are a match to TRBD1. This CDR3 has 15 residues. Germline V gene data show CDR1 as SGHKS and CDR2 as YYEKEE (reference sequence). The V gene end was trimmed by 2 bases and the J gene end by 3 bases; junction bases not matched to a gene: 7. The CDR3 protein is CASSLQGSGYYGYTF. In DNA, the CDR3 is TGTGCCAGCAGCTTACAGGGGTCCGGGTACTATGGCTACACCTTC.

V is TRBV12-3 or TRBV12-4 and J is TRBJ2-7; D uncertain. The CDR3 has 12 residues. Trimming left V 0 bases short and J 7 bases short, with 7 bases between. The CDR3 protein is CASSLASGEQYF. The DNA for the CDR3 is TGTGCCAGCAGTTTAGCCTCCGGGGAGCAGTACTTC.

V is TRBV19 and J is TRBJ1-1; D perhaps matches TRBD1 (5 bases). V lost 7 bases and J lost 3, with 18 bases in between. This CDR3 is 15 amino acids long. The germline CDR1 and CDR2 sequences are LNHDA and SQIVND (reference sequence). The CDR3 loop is CASTRLQGRDTEAFF. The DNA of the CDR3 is TGTGCCAGTACCCGCCTCCAGGGTCGGGACACTGAAGCTTTCTTT.

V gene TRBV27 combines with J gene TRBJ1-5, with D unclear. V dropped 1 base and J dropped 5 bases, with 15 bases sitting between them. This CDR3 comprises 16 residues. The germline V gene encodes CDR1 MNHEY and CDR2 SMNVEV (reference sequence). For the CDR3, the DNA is TGTGCCAGCAGTTTATTTGGAGGGAGTGAGGATCAGCCCCAGCATTTT. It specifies CASSLFGGSEDQPQHF.

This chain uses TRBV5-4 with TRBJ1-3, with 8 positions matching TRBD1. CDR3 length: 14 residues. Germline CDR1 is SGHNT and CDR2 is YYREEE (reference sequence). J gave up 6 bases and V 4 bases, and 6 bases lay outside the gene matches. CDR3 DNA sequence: TGTGCCAGCAGCCCCAGGACAGGGACAAACACCATATATTTT. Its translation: CASSPRTGTNTIYF.

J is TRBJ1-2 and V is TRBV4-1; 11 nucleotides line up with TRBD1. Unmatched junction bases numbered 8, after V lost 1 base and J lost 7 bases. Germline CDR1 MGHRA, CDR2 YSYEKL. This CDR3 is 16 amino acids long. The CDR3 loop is CASSQVRTGGWRGYTF. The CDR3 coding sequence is TGCGCCAGCAGCCAAGTTAGGACAGGGGGCTGGCGTGGCTACACCTTC.

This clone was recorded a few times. CDR3 sequence reads: CASRELTGAGTGELFF. As DNA, the CDR3 is TGTGCCAGCAGAGAACTCACAGGGGCGGGGACCGGGGAGCTGTTTTTT. The V gene is TRBV2, the J gene TRBJ2-2, with a possible D match to TRBD1 (7 bases). Germline-derived CDR1 and CDR2 are SNHLY and FYNNEI. The CDR3 has 16 residues. V was shortened by 6 bases and J by 5 bases, with 19 bases between the two germline ends. The whole variable domain, filled in from reference TRBV2 and TRBJ2-2, reads EPEVTQTPSHQVTQMGQEVILRCVPISNHLYFYWYRQILGQKVEFLVSFYNNEISEKSEIFDDQFSVERPDGSNFTLKIRSTKLEDSAMYFCASRELTGAGTGELFFGEGSRLTVL.

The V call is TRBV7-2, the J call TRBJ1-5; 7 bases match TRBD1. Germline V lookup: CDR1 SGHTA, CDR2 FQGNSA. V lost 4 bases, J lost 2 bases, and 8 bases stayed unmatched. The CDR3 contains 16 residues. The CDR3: CASSSGQIIGNQPQHF. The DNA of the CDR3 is TGTGCCAGCAGCTCGGGACAGATAATCGGCAATCAGCCCCAGCATTTT.

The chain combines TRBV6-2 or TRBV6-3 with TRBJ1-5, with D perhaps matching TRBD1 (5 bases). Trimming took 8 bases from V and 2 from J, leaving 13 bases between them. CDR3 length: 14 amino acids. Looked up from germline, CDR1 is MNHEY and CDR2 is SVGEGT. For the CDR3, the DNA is TGTGCCAGCCGCCGGGGGGGTCGCAATCAGCCCCAGCATTTT. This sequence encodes CASRRGGRNQPQHF.

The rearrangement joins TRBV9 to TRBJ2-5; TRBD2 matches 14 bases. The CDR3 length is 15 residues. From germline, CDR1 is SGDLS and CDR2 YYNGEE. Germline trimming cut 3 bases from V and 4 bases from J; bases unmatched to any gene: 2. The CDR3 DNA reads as TGTGCCAGCAGCGCCGGGACTAGCGGGGGAGAGACCCAGTACTTC. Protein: CASSAGTSGGETQYF.

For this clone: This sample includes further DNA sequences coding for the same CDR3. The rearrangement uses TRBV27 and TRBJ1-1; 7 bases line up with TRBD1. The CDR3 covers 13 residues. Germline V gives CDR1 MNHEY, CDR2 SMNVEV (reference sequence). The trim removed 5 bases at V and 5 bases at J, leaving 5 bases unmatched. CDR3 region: CASSLQGWTEAFF. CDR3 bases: TGTGCCAGCAGTCTACAGGGGTGGACTGAAGCTTTCTTT.

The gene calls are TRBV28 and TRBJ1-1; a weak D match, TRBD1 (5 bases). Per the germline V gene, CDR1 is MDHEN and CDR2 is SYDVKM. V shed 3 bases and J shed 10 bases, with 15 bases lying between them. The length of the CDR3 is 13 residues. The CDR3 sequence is CASSFGGTLGAFF. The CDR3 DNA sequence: TGTGCCAGCAGTTTCGGCGGGACCCTGGGAGCTTTCTTT.

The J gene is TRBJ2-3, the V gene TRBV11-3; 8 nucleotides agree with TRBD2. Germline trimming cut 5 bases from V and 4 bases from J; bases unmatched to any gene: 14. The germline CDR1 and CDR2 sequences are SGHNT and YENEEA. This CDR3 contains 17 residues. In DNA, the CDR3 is TGTGCCAGCAGCCCCCGAGGGGGAGCGGGGGCCTCAGATACGCAGTATTTT. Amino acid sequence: CASSPRGGAGASDTQYF. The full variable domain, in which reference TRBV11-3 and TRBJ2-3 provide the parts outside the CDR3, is EAGVVQSPRYKIIEKKQPVAFWCNPISGHNTLYWYLQNLGQGPELLIRYENEEAVDDSQLPKDRFSAERLKGVDSTLKIQPAELGDSAVYLCASSPRGGAGASDTQYFGPGTRLTVL.

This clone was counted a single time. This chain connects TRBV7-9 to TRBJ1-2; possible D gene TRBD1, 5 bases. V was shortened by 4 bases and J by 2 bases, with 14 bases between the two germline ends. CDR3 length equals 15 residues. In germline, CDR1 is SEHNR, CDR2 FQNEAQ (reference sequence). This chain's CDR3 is CASSSGDSRNYGYTF. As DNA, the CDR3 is TGTGCCAGCAGCTCGGGTGACAGCCGAAACTATGGCTACACCTTC.

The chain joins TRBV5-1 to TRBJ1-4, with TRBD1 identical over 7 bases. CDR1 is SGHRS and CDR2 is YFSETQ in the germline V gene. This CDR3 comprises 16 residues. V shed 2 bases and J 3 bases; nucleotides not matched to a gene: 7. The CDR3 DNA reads TGCGCCAGCAGCTTAGGAGGGGGCAGGTCTAATGAAAAACTGTTTTTT. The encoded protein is CASSLGGGRSNEKLFF.

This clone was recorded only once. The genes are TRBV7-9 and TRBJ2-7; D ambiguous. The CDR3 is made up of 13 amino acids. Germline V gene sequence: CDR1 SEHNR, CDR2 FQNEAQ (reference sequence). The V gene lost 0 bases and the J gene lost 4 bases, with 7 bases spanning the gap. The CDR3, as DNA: TGTGCCAGCAGCTTAGCGACGGGTTACGAGCAGTACTTC. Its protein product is CASSLATGYEQYF.

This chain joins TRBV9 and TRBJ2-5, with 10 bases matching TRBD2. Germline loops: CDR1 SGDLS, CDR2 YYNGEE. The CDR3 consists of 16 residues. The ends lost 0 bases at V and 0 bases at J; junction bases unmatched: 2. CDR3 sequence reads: CASSVEGLAYQETQYF. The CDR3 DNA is TGTGCCAGCAGCGTAGAGGGACTAGCGTACCAAGAGACCCAGTACTTC.

The CDR3 DNA follows: TGTGCCTGGAGTGCGGCGGGGGGCCATTCACCCCTCCACTTT. Encoded protein: CAWSAAGGHSPLHF. The chain couples TRBV30 to TRBJ1-6; the D gene is possibly TRBD1 (6 bases). V was shortened by 1 base and J by 8 bases, with 12 bases between the two germline ends. The germline gives CDR1 GTSNPN, CDR2 SVGIG (reference sequence). There are 14 residues in the CDR3.

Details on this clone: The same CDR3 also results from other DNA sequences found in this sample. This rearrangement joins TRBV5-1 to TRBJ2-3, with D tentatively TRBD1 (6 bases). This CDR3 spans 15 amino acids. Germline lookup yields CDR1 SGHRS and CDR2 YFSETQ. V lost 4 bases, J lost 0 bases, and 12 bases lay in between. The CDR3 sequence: CASSLGTPSTDTQYF. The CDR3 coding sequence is TGCGCCAGCAGCCTCGGGACACCTAGCACAGATACGCAGTATTTT.

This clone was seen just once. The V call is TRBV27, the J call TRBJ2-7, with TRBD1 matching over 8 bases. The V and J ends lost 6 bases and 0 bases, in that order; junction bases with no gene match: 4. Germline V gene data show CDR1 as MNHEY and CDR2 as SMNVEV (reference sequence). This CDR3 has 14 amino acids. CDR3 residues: CASRGTGGSYEQYF. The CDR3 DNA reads TGTGCCAGCAGGGGGACAGGCGGCTCCTACGAGCAGTACTTC.

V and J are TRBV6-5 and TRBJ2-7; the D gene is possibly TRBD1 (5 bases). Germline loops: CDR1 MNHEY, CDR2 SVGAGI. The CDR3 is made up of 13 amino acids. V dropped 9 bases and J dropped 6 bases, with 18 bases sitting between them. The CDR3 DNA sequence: TGTGCCAGTCTGGACAACGGGCCTCGCGAGCAGTACTTC. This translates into CASLDNGPREQYF.

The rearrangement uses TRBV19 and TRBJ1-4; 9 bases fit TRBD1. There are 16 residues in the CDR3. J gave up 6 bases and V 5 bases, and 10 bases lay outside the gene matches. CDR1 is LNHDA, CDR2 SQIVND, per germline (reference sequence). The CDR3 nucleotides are TGTGCCAGTAGTTCCGGGGACAGGGAGTTCGATGAAAAACTGTTTTTT. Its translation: CASSSGDREFDEKLFF. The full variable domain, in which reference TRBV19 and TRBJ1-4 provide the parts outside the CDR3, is DGGITQSPKYLFRKEGQNVTLSCEQNLNHDAMYWYRQDPGQGLRLIYYSQIVNDFQKGDIAEGYSVSREKKESFPLTVTSAQKNPTAFYLCASSSGDREFDEKLFFGSGTQLSVL.

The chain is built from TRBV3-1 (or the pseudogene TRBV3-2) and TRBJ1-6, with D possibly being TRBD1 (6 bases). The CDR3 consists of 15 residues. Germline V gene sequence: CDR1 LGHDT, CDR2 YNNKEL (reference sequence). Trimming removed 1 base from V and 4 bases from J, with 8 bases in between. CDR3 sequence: CASSQGQGYNSPLHF. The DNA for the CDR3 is TGTGCCAGCAGCCAAGGGCAGGGGTATAATTCACCCCTCCACTTT.